Below, 20 T cell receptor beta chains from the same sample are listed, as sequenced in a study of T cell responses to AZD1222 COVID-19 vaccine. The assay was immunoSEQ multiplex PCR, and TCRdb's table has in-frame clones only and misses some. The data hold tens of thousands of clones, with around 84% observed a single time. The source material was peripheral blood, sampled 28 days after the second AZD1222 dose. The receptors derive from an adult who received the AZD1222 COVID-19 vaccine.

CDR3 sequence: CASSLLQTNYGYTF. For the CDR3, the DNA is TGTGCCAGCTCGCTCCTCCAGACTAACTATGGCTACACCTTC. The chain is built from TRBV18 and TRBJ1-2, with D uncertain. The CDR3 runs to 14 residues. Trimming cost V 6 bases and J 0 bases, with 11 bases left between them. Germline CDR1 is KGHSH and CDR2 is LQKENI.

The chain has TRBV24-1 and TRBJ2-2; the D gene is possibly TRBD1 (6 bases). CDR1 and CDR2 (germline): KGHDR, SFDVKD. Trimming left V 3 bases short and J 6 bases short, with 13 bases between. CDR3 length: 15 amino acids. CDR3 DNA sequence: TGTGCCACCAGTGATCCGGCAGGGGACGCCGGGGAGCTGTTTTTT. Encoded protein: CATSDPAGDAGELFF.

The V gene is TRBV6-1, the J gene TRBJ1-4; TRBD1 matches at 8 bases. The CDR3 extends over 16 amino acids. CDR1 and CDR2 (germline): MNHNS, SASEGT. The V gene end was trimmed by 1 base and the J gene end by 3 bases; junction bases not matched to a gene: 4. The CDR3: CASSEGLQGANEKLFF. The CDR3 DNA is TGTGCCAGCAGTGAAGGCCTACAGGGGGCTAATGAAAAACTGTTTTTT.

The gene calls are TRBV30 and TRBJ2-1; 7 nucleotides match TRBD2. The V gene's germline CDR1 is GTSNPN and CDR2 SVGIG (reference sequence). CDR3 size: 14 residues. With 2 bases clipped from V and 4 bases from J, the junction kept 5 bases outside the gene matches. The CDR3 DNA sequence: TGTGCCTGGAGTAGGCTAGCGGAATACAATGAGCAGTTCTTC. Its translation is CAWSRLAEYNEQFF.

The chain recombines TRBV3-1 (or the pseudogene TRBV3-2) with TRBJ1-2; 8 bases align to TRBD1. With 10 bases clipped from V and 7 bases from J, the junction kept 8 bases outside the gene matches. Per germline, CDR1 LGHDT and CDR2 YNNKEL (reference sequence). The CDR3 has 12 residues. The CDR3 spells CATTDRVVGYTF. Here the CDR3 DNA reads TGTGCCACCACGGACAGGGTGGTTGGCTACACCTTC.

CDR3 region: CASSLTGWGGEQFF. In DNA, the CDR3 is TGTGCCAGCAGCCTGACAGGGTGGGGGGGTGAGCAGTTCTTC. This chain uses TRBV7-7 with TRBJ2-1; D is possibly TRBD1 or TRBD2 (7 bases each). Germline V gives CDR1 SSHAT, CDR2 FNYEAQ (reference sequence). V shed 5 bases and J shed 9 bases, with 17 bases lying between them. The CDR3 totals 14 residues.

The J gene is TRBJ2-5, the V gene TRBV19; 12 bases agree with TRBD2. The CDR3 runs 15 residues. V lost 5 bases and J lost 4; bases outside the gene matches: 5. Germline-derived CDR1 and CDR2 are LNHDA and SQIVND (reference sequence). Here the CDR3 reads CASSRLAGGIETQYF. The DNA of the CDR3 is TGTGCCAGTAGTCGGCTAGCGGGAGGGATAGAGACCCAGTACTTC.

The J gene is TRBJ2-1, the V gene TRBV6-1; D tentatively fits TRBD1 or TRBD2 (5 bases each). CDR3 length: 16 residues. CDR1 is MNHNS and CDR2 is SASEGT in the germline V gene. Trimming left V 2 bases short and J 7 bases short, with 18 bases between. For the CDR3, the DNA is TGTGCCAGCAGTGAAATTAGGGGCCATACGGGGAATGAGCAGTTCTTC. Its translation is CASSEIRGHTGNEQFF.

The chain is built from TRBV30 and TRBJ2-6; 12 bases fit TRBD1. This CDR3 contains 17 residues. Trimming at V came to 4 bases and at J to 1 base, leaving 5 bases not matched to a gene. Germline V gives CDR1 GTSNPN, CDR2 SVGIG (reference sequence). CDR3 sequence: CAWIRDRGRSGANVLTF. CDR3 DNA: TGTGCCTGGATCCGGGACAGGGGGCGATCTGGGGCCAACGTCCTGACTTTC.

This clone was seen once. The chain combines TRBV6-5 with TRBJ2-1, with a possible D match to TRBD2 (5 bases). The CDR3 consists of 14 residues. Germline V gene sequence: CDR1 MNHEY, CDR2 SVGAGI. V was clipped by 7 bases and J by 6 bases, with 16 bases between them. DNA of the CDR3: TGTGCCAGCACCTTAGCGCCCCCGGGCAATGAGCAGTTCTTC. Translating gives CASTLAPPGNEQFF.

This chain joins TRBV29-1 and TRBJ2-2; a weak D match, TRBD2 (6 bases). Germline CDR1 reads SQVTM; CDR2 reads ANQGSEA. The CDR3 spans 12 residues. Deletions cut 6 bases from V and 7 bases from J, with 12 bases between. CDR3 in amino acids: CSVPVGSGELFF. As DNA, the CDR3 is TGCAGCGTGCCCGTCGGGAGCGGGGAGCTGTTTTTT.

The rearrangement links TRBV6-5 to TRBJ2-2; 10 nucleotides line up with TRBD2. CDR1 and CDR2 from the germline V gene are MNHEY and SVGAGI. The CDR3 runs to 15 residues. V lost 11 bases and J lost 7; bases outside the gene matches: 13. CDR3 sequence (DNA): TGTGCCGGAAGACTAGCGGGCACTTTTTACGGGGAGCTGTTTTTT. Encoded protein: CAGRLAGTFYGELFF.

The J gene is TRBJ2-1, the V gene TRBV7-2; D is tentatively TRBD1 or TRBD2 (6 bases each). The CDR3 is 14 residues long. Germline V gene lookup returns CDR1 SGHTA and CDR2 FQGNSA. With 3 bases removed from V and 4 bases from J, the gap between germline ends came to 10 bases. The chain's CDR3 is CASSFRGAYNEQFF. The CDR3 DNA sequence: TGTGCCAGCAGCTTTAGGGGGGCTTACAATGAGCAGTTCTTC.

The chain carries TRBV20-1 and TRBJ1-5, with TRBD1 matching 7 bases. Trimming removed 3 bases from V and 3 bases from J; junction bases left unmatched: 8. CDR3 length: 15 amino acids. CDR1 is DFQATT, CDR2 SNEGSKA, per germline (reference sequence). The DNA for the CDR3 is TGCAGTGCTAGTACAGGGGTGGGCCTCAATCAGCCCCAGCATTTT. Its protein product is CSASTGVGLNQPQHF.

The J gene is TRBJ2-7, the V gene TRBV12-3 or TRBV12-4; D possibly corresponds to TRBD2 (6 bases). The CDR3 covers 11 residues. The V end lost 8 bases, the J end lost 6 bases, and 11 bases lay between the germline ends. In DNA, the CDR3 is TGTGCCAGCTTCGGAGGGTCCGAGCAGTACTTC. Translating it yields CASFGGSEQYF.

This clone came up a few times. The chain combines TRBV3-1 (or the pseudogene TRBV3-2) with TRBJ2-1; the D gene is possibly TRBD2 (5 bases). Trimming pared 1 base from V and 2 bases from J, leaving 9 bases between. CDR1 and CDR2 (germline): LGHDT, YNNKEL (reference sequence). The CDR3 totals 15 residues. The CDR3 here is CASSQGLATYNEQFF. In DNA, the CDR3 is TGTGCCAGCAGCCAAGGGCTAGCTACCTACAATGAGCAGTTCTTC.

This clone appeared a few times. This chain connects TRBV6-5 to TRBJ2-7, with D uncertain. The CDR3 has 12 residues. Looked up from germline, CDR1 is MNHEY and CDR2 is SVGAGI. Trimming removed 10 bases from V and 7 bases from J, with 17 bases in between. The CDR3 DNA reads TGTGCCACCTCACCCCCACAGCGTGAGCAGTACTTC. The encoded protein is CATSPPQREQYF.

The rearrangement links TRBV4-1 to TRBJ1-1; D is perhaps TRBD1 (6 bases). V was pared by 4 bases and J by 8 bases, with 17 bases between. The CDR3 length is 14 residues. From germline, CDR1 is MGHRA and CDR2 YSYEKL. The CDR3 bases are TGCGCCAGCAGCCCTCCGGGACAAATCATGGAAGCTTTCTTT. Its translation: CASSPPGQIMEAFF.

This chain uses TRBV6-8 with TRBJ2-1; 8 bases map to TRBD2. Germline V CDR1 and CDR2: MNHGY, SAAAGT. Losses at the gene ends were 7 bases for V and 10 bases for J; bases not matched to a gene: 18. This CDR3 comprises 16 residues. The CDR3 is CASTMRGKRESGEQFF. The CDR3 bases are TGTGCCAGCACCATGAGAGGGAAGCGGGAGTCGGGGGAGCAGTTCTTC.

This clone was detected only once. The chain combines TRBV6-2 or TRBV6-3 with TRBJ2-3, with D possibly TRBD1 on 6 matching bases. There are 15 residues in the CDR3. Germline CDR1 is MNHEY and CDR2 is SVGEGT. V was pared by 2 bases and J by 3 bases, with 12 bases between. The CDR3 DNA sequence: TGTGCCAGCAGTTACAGCAGGGGCCAGACAGATACGCAGTATTTT. It codes for CASSYSRGQTDTQYF.